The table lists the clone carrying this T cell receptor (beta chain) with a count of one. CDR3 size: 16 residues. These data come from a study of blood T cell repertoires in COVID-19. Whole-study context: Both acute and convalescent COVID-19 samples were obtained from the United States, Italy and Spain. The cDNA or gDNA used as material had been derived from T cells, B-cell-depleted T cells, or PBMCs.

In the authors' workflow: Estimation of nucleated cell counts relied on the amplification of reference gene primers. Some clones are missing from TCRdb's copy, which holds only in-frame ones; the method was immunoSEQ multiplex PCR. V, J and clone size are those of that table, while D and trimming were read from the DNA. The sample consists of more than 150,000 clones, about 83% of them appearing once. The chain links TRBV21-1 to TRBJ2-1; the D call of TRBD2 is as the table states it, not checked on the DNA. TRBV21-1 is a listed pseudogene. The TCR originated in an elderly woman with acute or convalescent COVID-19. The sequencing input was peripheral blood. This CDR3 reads CASSVPGLAGIYEQFF. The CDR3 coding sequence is TGTGCCAGCAGCGTACCGGGACTAGCGGGAATCTATGAGCAGTTCTTC.